These 16 T cell receptor beta chains were sequenced from one sample in a study of blood T cell repertoires in COVID-19. Data came from immunoSEQ multiplex PCR; TCRdb stores just in-frame clones and leaves some out. Found here are about 300,000 clones, 90% of them singletons; the top ten hold under 7%. Material for sequencing was peripheral blood. These receptors were obtained from a young woman with COVID-19, enrolled during active disease.

As concerns this clone: This sample includes further DNA sequences coding for the same CDR3. The CDR3 protein is CASSPSGQETQYF. CDR3 sequence (DNA): TGTGCCAGCTCACCGTCAGGACAAGAGACCCAGTACTTC. V usage is TRBV18 and J usage is TRBJ2-5, with D hard to call. From germline, CDR1 is KGHSH and CDR2 LQKENI. This CDR3 spans 13 amino acids. V lost 3 bases, J lost 2 bases, and 7 bases lay in between.

The table lists this clone with a few counts. The J gene is TRBJ2-7, the V gene TRBV7-9, with TRBD2 matching 10 bases. V was pared by 5 bases and J by 1 base, with 8 bases of the junction left unmatched. This CDR3 has 16 amino acids. Germline V gene lookup returns CDR1 SEHNR and CDR2 FQNEAQ (reference sequence). The chain's CDR3 is CASSTPGLASSYEQYF. The CDR3 region has the DNA TGTGCCAGCAGCACACCGGGACTAGCGTCTTCCTACGAGCAGTACTTC.

The J gene is TRBJ2-7, the V gene TRBV5-6, with a weak D call TRBD2 (5 bases). The V gene's germline CDR1 is SGHDT and CDR2 YYEEEE. Trimming shortened V by 0 bases and J by 7 bases, and 5 bases separated the two germline ends. The CDR3 contains 11 residues. The CDR3 loop is CASSLGGEQYF. For the CDR3, the DNA is TGTGCCAGCAGCTTGGGAGGGGAGCAGTACTTC. Supplemented by reference TRBV5-6 and TRBJ2-7, the full variable domain reads DAGVTQSPTHLIKTRGQQVTLRCSPKSGHDTVSWYQQALGQGPQFIFQYYEEEERQRGNFPDRFSGHQFPNYSSELNVNALLLGDSALYLCASSLGGEQYFGPGTRLTVT.

This clone has a handful of counts. The CDR3 here is CASSLGWDSSLYEQYF. CDR3 DNA: TGCGCCAGCAGCTTGGGTTGGGACAGCTCCCTCTACGAGCAGTACTTC. This rearrangement joins TRBV5-1 to TRBJ2-7, with 7 bases matching TRBD1. The CDR3 spans 16 residues. Losses at the gene ends were 0 bases for V and 3 bases for J; bases not matched to a gene: 9. The germline gives CDR1 SGHRS, CDR2 YFSETQ.

The genes are TRBV6-2 or TRBV6-3 and TRBJ1-1; D uncertain. The CDR3 has 14 amino acids. The V end lost 0 bases, the J end lost 2 bases, and 7 bases lay between the germline ends. CDR1 and CDR2 (germline): MNHEY, SVGEGT. Written as DNA, the CDR3 is TGTGCCAGCAGTTACTCGCTGGGCAACACTGAAGCTTTCTTT. Translating gives CASSYSLGNTEAFF.

J is TRBJ2-7 and V is TRBV18; 10 bases are a match to TRBD2. The junction had 8 bases not matched to a gene; V was cut back by 2 bases and J by 7 bases. The V gene's germline CDR1 is KGHSH and CDR2 LQKENI. There are 15 residues in the CDR3. The CDR3 bases are TGTGCCAGCTCACCATCTCTAGCGGGAGCGGGGGAGCAGTACTTC. Amino acid sequence: CASSPSLAGAGEQYF.

J is TRBJ1-2 and V is TRBV7-2; 7 bases agree with TRBD1. Trimming cost V 7 bases and J 4 bases; bases outside gene matches: 12. The CDR3 covers 15 residues. CDR1 and CDR2 (germline): SGHTA, FQGNSA. CDR3 in DNA: TGTGCCAGCACCTTCCCCCGGACAGGTGGCTATGGCTACACCTTC. Its translation: CASTFPRTGGYGYTF.

V usage is TRBV6-6 and J usage is TRBJ1-2; D unresolved. CDR3 size: 16 residues. CDR1 and CDR2 from the germline V gene are MNHNY and SVGAGI (reference sequence). Trimming took 0 bases from V and 1 from J, leaving 12 bases between them. The chain's CDR3 is CASSYSRAERNYGYTF. DNA of the CDR3: TGTGCCAGCAGTTACTCGCGGGCAGAGCGTAACTATGGCTACACCTTC.

The chain couples TRBV4-1 to TRBJ2-3, with TRBD2 as a possible D gene (5 bases). Per the germline V gene, CDR1 is MGHRA and CDR2 is YSYEKL. CDR3 size: 15 residues. V lost 1 base and J lost 2, with 10 bases in between. CDR3 nucleotides: TGCGCCAGCAGCCAAGTTGGACTTACCACAGATACGCAGTATTTT. Its protein product is CASSQVGLTTDTQYF.

The V and J genes are TRBV7-9 and TRBJ2-1; D possibly corresponds to TRBD2 (6 bases). Germline CDR1 SEHNR, CDR2 FQNEAQ (reference sequence). The CDR3 runs 17 residues. V lost 1 base and J 0 bases, leaving 13 bases between the germline ends. This chain's CDR3 is CASSLGEVLSSYNEQFF. The CDR3 nucleotides read TGTGCCAGCAGCTTAGGGGAGGTCTTGAGCTCCTACAATGAGCAGTTCTTC.

The V gene is TRBV3-1 (or the pseudogene TRBV3-2), the J gene TRBJ1-2, with D perhaps TRBD1 (5 bases). V was shortened by 4 bases and J by 6 bases, with 18 bases between the two germline ends. Germline lookup yields CDR1 LGHDT and CDR2 YNNKEL (reference sequence). There are 15 residues in the CDR3. The CDR3 loop is CASSPVNGREDGYTF. CDR3 nucleotides: TGTGCCAGCAGCCCGGTCAACGGCAGGGAAGATGGCTACACCTTC.

The gene calls are TRBV7-8 and TRBJ2-2; 13 bases are a match to TRBD2. Germline V lookup: CDR1 SGHVS, CDR2 FQNEAQ. J lost 3 bases, V lost 5 bases, and 6 bases had no gene match. The CDR3 is made up of 17 amino acids. The CDR3 spells CASSPLTSGRDTGELFF. The DNA for the CDR3 is TGTGCCAGCAGCCCGTTAACTAGCGGGAGGGACACCGGGGAGCTGTTTTTT.

The rearrangement uses TRBV7-9 and TRBJ2-5, with 9 positions matching TRBD1. Germline V gives CDR1 SEHNR, CDR2 FQNEAQ (reference sequence). The CDR3 has 16 residues. V dropped 5 bases and J dropped 6; count of bases not matched to a gene: 13. The CDR3 sequence: CASSRTGTGLVKTQYF. CDR3 bases: TGTGCCAGCAGCAGAACCGGGACAGGGCTGGTGAAGACCCAGTACTTC.

This chain links TRBV5-4 with TRBJ2-2; perhaps TRBD1 as D (5 bases). The V and J ends lost 0 bases and 6 bases respectively, with 12 bases between them. This CDR3 region has 15 residues. From germline, CDR1 is SGHNT and CDR2 YYREEE (reference sequence). Written as DNA, the CDR3 is TGTGCCAGCAGCTTGGCCGGCAGGGCGTCCGGGGAGCTGTTTTTT. Translation gives CASSLAGRASGELFF.

This chain joins TRBV3-1 (or the pseudogene TRBV3-2) and TRBJ1-1; unclear D gene. CDR1 LGHDT and CDR2 YNNKEL come from the germline V gene (reference sequence). The CDR3 has 14 amino acids. The V gene lost 1 base and the J gene lost 0 bases, with 6 bases spanning the gap. CDR3 residues: CASSQAGMNTEAFF. Written as DNA, the CDR3 is TGTGCCAGCAGCCAAGCCGGGATGAACACTGAAGCTTTCTTT.

About this clone: The DNA is omitted, as the CDR3 cannot be located on it reliably, and the CDR3 follows TCRdb's listing. V gene TRBV6-5 combines with J gene TRBJ1-2; the table's D call of TRBD1 was not tested on the DNA. The germline V gene encodes CDR1 MNHEY and CDR2 SVGAGI. Counting both end residues, the CDR3 totals 15 amino acids. CDR3 residues: CASSSPFGQGSSHTF.